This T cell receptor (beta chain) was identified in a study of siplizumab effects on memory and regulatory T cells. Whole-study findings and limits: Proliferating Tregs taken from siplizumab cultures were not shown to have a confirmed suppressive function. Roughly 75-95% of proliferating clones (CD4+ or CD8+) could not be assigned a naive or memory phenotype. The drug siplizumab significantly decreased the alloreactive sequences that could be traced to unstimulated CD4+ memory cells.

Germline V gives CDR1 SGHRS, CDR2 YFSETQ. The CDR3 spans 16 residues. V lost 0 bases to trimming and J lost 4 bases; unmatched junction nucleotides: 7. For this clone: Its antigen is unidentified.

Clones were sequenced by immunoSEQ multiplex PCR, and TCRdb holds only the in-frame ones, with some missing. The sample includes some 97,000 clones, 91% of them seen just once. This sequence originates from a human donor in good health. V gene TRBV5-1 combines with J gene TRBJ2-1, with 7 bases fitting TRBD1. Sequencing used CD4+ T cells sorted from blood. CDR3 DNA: TGCGCCAGCAGCTTGGAGTTAGGGGGCCGATACAATGAGCAGTTCTTC. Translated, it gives CASSLELGGRYNEQFF.